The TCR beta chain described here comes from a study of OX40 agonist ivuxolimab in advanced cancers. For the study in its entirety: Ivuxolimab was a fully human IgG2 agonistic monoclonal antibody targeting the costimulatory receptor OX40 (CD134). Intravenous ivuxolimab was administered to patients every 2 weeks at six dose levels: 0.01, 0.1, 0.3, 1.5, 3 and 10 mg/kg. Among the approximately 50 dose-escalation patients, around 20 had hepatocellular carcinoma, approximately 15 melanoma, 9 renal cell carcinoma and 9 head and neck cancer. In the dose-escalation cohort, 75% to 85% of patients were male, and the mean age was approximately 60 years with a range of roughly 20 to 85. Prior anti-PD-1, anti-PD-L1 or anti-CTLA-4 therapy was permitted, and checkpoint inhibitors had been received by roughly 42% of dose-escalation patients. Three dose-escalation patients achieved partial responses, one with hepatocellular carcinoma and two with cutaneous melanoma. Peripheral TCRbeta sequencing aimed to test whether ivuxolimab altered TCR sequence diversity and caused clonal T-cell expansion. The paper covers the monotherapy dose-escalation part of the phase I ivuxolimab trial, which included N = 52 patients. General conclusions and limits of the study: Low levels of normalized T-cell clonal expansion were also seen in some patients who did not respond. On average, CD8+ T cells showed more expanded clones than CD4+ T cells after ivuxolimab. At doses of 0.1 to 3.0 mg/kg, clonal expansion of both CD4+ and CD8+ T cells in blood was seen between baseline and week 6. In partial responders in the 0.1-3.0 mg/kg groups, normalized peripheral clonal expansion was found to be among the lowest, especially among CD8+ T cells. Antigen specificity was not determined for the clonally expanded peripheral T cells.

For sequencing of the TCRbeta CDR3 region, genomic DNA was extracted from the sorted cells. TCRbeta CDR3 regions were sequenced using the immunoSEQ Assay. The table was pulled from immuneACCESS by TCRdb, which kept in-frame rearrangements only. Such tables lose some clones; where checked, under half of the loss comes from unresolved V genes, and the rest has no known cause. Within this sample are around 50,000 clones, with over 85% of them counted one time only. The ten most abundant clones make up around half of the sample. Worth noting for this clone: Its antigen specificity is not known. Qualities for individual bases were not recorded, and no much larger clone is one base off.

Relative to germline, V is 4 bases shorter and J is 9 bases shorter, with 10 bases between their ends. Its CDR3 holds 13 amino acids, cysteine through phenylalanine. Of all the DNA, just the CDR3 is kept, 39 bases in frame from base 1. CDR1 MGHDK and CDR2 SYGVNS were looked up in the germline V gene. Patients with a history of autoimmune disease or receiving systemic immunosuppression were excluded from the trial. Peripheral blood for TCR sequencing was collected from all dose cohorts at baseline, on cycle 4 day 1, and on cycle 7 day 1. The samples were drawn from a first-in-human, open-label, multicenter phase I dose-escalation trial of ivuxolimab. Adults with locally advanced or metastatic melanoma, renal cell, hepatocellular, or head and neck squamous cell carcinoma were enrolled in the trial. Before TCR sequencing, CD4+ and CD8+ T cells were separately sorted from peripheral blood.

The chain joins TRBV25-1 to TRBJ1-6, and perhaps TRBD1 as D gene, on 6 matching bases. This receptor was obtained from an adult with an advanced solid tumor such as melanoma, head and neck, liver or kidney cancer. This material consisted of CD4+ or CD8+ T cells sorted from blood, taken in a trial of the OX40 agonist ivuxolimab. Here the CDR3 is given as CASSVAGASPLHF. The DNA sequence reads TGTGCCAGCAGTGTGGCGGGGGCTTCACCCCTCCACTTT.